The 3 T cell receptor beta chains below come from one sample, sequenced in a study of blood T cells in healthy people across ages (dated by TCRdb to the mid-2010s). The receptor library was made with 5' RACE. For sequencing, an Illumina HiSeq 2500 was employed. The second PCR ran for roughly 7 to 12 cycles and used a J-beta primer mix along with a sample-barcoded 5' primer. TCRdb ran its own pipeline on the public reads, namely fastp trimming at Q25 and MiXCR clone calling, and kept in-frame beta chains. Every CDR3 protein is listed once, alongside the most common genes and DNA of its rows. The sample contains some 890,000 distinct CDR3 sequences, about 28% of them found a single time. Roughly 10% of the sample lies in the top ten. These data were also reused for a study on T cells of mothers and their children.

Sequencing used blood. The receptors come from a woman between 40 and 55 years old in good health.

This clonotype was observed at least ten times. CDR3 in amino acids: CSARPDRGTNEQYF. As DNA, the CDR3 is TGCAGTGCTCGCCCGGACAGGGGTACTAACGAGCAGTACTTC. This chain joins TRBV20-1 and TRBJ2-7, with TRBD1 matching 9 bases. CDR3 length: 14 residues. Germline V gene data show CDR1 as DFQATT and CDR2 as SNEGSKA (reference sequence). V lost 5 bases and J lost 5; bases outside the gene matches: 10.

This clonotype has just a few counts. The rearrangement joins TRBV6-6 to TRBJ2-7; TRBD1 matches 11 bases. Germline values: CDR1 MNHNY, CDR2 SVGAGI (reference sequence). CDR3 length: 16 amino acids. The trim removed 6 bases at V and 4 bases at J, leaving 11 bases unmatched. CDR3 in DNA: TGTGCCAGCAGAGGGTTTGGACAGGGGGCAAGATACGAGCAGTACTTC. Its protein is CASRGFGQGARYEQYF.

This clonotype was seen many times. The chain has TRBV9 and TRBJ2-1; tentatively, D is TRBD1 or TRBD2 (5 bases each). The germline gives CDR1 SGDLS, CDR2 YYNGEE. The length of the CDR3 is 13 residues. Trimming stripped 0 bases from V and 8 bases from J, with 9 bases between. The CDR3 loop is CASSVDEGHEQFF. For the CDR3, the DNA is TGTGCCAGCAGCGTAGACGAGGGGCATGAGCAGTTCTTC.